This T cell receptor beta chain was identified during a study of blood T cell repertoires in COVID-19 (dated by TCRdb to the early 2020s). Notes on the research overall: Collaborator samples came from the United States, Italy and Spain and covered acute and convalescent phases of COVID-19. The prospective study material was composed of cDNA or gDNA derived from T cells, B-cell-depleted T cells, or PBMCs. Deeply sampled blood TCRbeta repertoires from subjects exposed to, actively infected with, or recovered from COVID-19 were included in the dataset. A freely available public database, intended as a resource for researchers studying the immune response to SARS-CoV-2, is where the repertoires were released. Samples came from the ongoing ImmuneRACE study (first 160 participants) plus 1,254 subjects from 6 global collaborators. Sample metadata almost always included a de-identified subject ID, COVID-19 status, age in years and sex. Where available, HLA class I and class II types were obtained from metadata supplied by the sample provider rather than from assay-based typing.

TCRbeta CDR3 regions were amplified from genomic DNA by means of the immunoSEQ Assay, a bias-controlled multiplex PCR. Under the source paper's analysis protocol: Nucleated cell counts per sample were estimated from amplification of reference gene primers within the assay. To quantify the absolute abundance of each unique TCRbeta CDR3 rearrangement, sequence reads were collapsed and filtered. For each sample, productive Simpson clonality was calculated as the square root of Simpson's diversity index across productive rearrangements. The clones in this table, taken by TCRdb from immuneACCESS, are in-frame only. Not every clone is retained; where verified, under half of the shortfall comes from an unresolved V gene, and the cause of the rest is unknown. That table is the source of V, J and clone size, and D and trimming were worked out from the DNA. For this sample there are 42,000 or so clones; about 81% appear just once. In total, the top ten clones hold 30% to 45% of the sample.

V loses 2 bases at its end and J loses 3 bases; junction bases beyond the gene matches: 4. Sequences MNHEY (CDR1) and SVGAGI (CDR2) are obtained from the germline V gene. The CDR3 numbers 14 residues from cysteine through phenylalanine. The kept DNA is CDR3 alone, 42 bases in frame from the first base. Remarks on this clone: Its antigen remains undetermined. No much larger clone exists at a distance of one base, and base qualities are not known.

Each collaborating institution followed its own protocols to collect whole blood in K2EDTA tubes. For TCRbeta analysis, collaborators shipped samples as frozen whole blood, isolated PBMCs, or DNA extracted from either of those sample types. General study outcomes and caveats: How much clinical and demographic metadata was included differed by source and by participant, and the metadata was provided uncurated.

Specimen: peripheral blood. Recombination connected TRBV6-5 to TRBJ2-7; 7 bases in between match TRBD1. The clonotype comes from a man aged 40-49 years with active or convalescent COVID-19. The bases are TGTGCCAGCAGTTACGAACAGGGGATCTACGAGCAGTACTTC. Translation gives CASSYEQGIYEQYF.